This T cell receptor beta chain was recovered during a study of T-cell reconstitution after alpha-beta-depleted transplantation in children. Unique molecular identifiers were used to barcode this TCRbeta library. MiXCR, run by TCRdb on the PCR reads, gives a single entry per CDR3 protein. The table shows nearly 550,000 distinct CDR3 sequences, with approximately 20% occurring only once. The CDR3 has 13 residues. After removal of 5 bases from V and 6 bases from J, the junction contained 6 bases not matched to a gene. Germline lookup yields CDR1 SQVTM and CDR2 ANQGSEA. Sequencing was performed on PBMCs from the stem cell graft donor, taken from the stem cell graft. This chain uses TRBV29-1 with TRBJ2-7, with 11 bases that match TRBD2. The receptor was derived from a human donor who donated a stem cell graft to a child with acute lymphoblastic leukemia. The CDR3 sequence: CSVSPLAGVEQYF. CDR3 coding DNA: TGCAGCGTTAGTCCACTAGCGGGGGTCGAGCAGTACTTC.